Following are 31 T cell receptor beta chains from one sample sequenced in a study of follicular helper T cells after annual influenza vaccination. Generated by immunoSEQ multiplex PCR, the TCRdb table keeps only in-frame clones and is missing some. The profile covers approximately 25,000 clones, with 70% to 90% appearing a single time and roughly 1.3% taken by the ten largest. The time point was: 2014-2015 season, pre-vaccination. The specimen comprised CXCR5+ CD38- circulating T follicular helper cells from blood, sampled on the day of influenza vaccination. The subset was: circulating Tfh, non-naive CD4+CXCR5+PD-1+ (ICOS+CD38+ or ICOS-CD38-). Every receptor here comes from an adult who received the influenza vaccine.

This clone was counted between two and nine times. This rearrangement joins TRBV6-4 to TRBJ2-1, with D uncertain. There are 13 residues in the CDR3. Germline V CDR1 and CDR2: MRHNA, SNTAGT. V lost 9 bases and J 6 bases, leaving 15 bases between the germline ends. CDR3 coding DNA: TGTGCCAGTAGCCCAACTCCGCTCAATGAGCAGTTCTTC. Its protein product is CASSPTPLNEQFF.

On this clone: Germline is not matched at one junction end, which may reflect a read error. The chain couples TRBV6-1 to TRBJ1-2, with 9 positions matching TRBD1. The CDR3 spans 13 residues. Per the germline V gene, CDR1 is MNHNS and CDR2 is SASEGT. CDR3 bases: TGTGCCGGCAGTAAAACAGGGGGCGATGGCTACACCTTC. Translating it yields CAGSKTGGDGYTF.

This chain connects TRBV19 to TRBJ2-1; a weak D match, TRBD1 (5 bases). This CDR3 comprises 13 residues. Germline CDR1 is LNHDA and CDR2 is SQIVND (reference sequence). V was pared by 7 bases and J by 5 bases, with 12 bases between. CDR3 region: CASKAGLHNEQFF. The CDR3 DNA sequence: TGTGCCAGTAAGGCAGGGCTACACAATGAGCAGTTCTTC.

The chain joins TRBV15 to TRBJ2-2; the D gene is possibly TRBD2 (7 bases). CDR3 length: 18 residues. Germline V gives CDR1 LNHNV, CDR2 YYDKDF (reference sequence). The V and J ends lost 4 bases and 0 bases respectively, with 18 bases between them. For the CDR3, the DNA is TGTGCCACCAGCAAGGGGGGGGTGGGGCGAGCGAACACCGGGGAGCTGTTTTTT. Translating gives CATSKGGVGRANTGELFF.

This clone was found a few times. The chain uses TRBV5-1 and TRBJ2-5; TRBD2 agrees at 9 bases. The trim removed 7 bases at V and 4 bases at J, leaving 11 bases unmatched. The CDR3 runs 15 residues. CDR1 SGHRS and CDR2 YFSETQ come from the germline V gene. The CDR3, as DNA: TGCGCCAGCGGGGCGGGAGGGCCGATGGGAGAGACCCAGTACTTC. Encoded protein: CASGAGGPMGETQYF.

The CDR3 region has the DNA TGTGCCAGCAGTGAGGGCAGGAACGCTGGAAACACCATATATTTT. Translated, it gives CASSEGRNAGNTIYF. The chain links TRBV6-1 to TRBJ1-3; unclear D gene. The V gene's germline CDR1 is MNHNS and CDR2 SASEGT. The CDR3 is 15 amino acids. Trimming cost V 3 bases and J 2 bases, with 11 bases left between them.

V and J are TRBV10-3 and TRBJ2-5; TRBD2 matches at 9 bases. The CDR3 runs to 18 residues. The V segment lost 10 bases and the J segment 1 base; nucleotides outside the gene matches: 19. Germline CDR1 and CDR2: ENHRY and SYGVKD. DNA of the CDR3: TGTGCCACCAGACCCGGGACTAGCTCCAAAATAACCCAAGAGACCCAGTACTTC. The encoded protein is CATRPGTSSKITQETQYF.

The chain couples TRBV2 to TRBJ1-1; no firm D call. The CDR3 is made up of 13 amino acids. The V gene lost 3 bases and the J gene lost 4 bases, with 9 bases spanning the gap. The germline CDR1 and CDR2 sequences are SNHLY and FYNNEI. The CDR3 DNA follows: TGTGCCAGCAGTGAGAGGCAGACCACTGAAGCTTTCTTT. This encodes CASSERQTTEAFF.

V and J are TRBV7-6 and TRBJ1-1, with D possibly matching TRBD1 (5 bases). Germline V lookup: CDR1 SGHVS, CDR2 FNYEAQ. The length of the CDR3 is 16 residues. Between the trimmed V and J ends, which lost 0 bases and 3 bases, there was a span of 14 bases. The CDR3 protein is CASSLARKGGDTEAFF. The CDR3 coding sequence is TGTGCCAGCAGCTTAGCCCGGAAGGGAGGGGACACTGAAGCTTTCTTT.

This chain connects TRBV6-6 to TRBJ2-7; maybe TRBD2 (6 bases). There are 15 residues in the CDR3. V was shortened by 0 bases and J by 0 bases, with 9 bases between the two germline ends. CDR1 MNHNY and CDR2 SVGAGI come from the germline V gene (reference sequence). CDR3: CASSYSGGVSYEQYF. CDR3 nucleotide sequence: TGTGCCAGCAGTTACTCCGGCGGGGTCTCCTACGAGCAGTACTTC.

This clone has a handful of counts. This chain connects TRBV29-1 to TRBJ2-2, with D possibly being TRBD1 (5 bases). The ends were cut back, 3 bases at V and 2 bases at J, with 7 bases in the middle. The germline gives CDR1 SQVTM, CDR2 ANQGSEA. This CDR3 has 13 amino acids. The CDR3 spells CSVDQGNTGELFF. The CDR3 coding sequence is TGCAGCGTTGACCAGGGTAACACCGGGGAGCTGTTTTTT.

This clone came up a few times. The chain combines TRBV4-1 with TRBJ2-5, with D perhaps matching TRBD2 (7 bases). V shed 0 bases and J shed 5 bases, with 16 bases lying between them. The V gene's germline CDR1 is MGHRA and CDR2 YSYEKL. The CDR3 covers 16 residues. CDR3 DNA: TGCGCCAGCAGCCAAGAAGGGGGGGGAGGGGACGAGACCCAGTACTTC. Translating it yields CASSQEGGGGDETQYF.

CDR3: CASSGLAGGQETQYF. The DNA of the CDR3 is TGCGCCAGCAGCGGACTAGCGGGGGGCCAAGAGACCCAGTACTTC. The chain links TRBV5-1 to TRBJ2-5, with 14 bases fitting TRBD2. The germline V gene has CDR1 SGHRS and CDR2 YFSETQ. This CDR3 region has 15 residues. Trimming took 4 bases from V and 1 from J; bases not matched to a gene: 0. Using reference TRBV5-1 and TRBJ2-5 for the parts outside the CDR3, the full variable domain is KAGVTQTPRYLIKTRGQQVTLSCSPISGHRSVSWYQQTPGQGLQFLFEYFSETQRNKGNFPGRFSGRQFSNSRSEMNVSTLELGDSALYLCASSGLAGGQETQYFGPGTRLLVL.

The chain carries TRBV27 and TRBJ2-1, with TRBD2 matching 13 bases. The CDR3 spans 19 residues. Germline values: CDR1 MNHEY, CDR2 SMNVEV (reference sequence). Germline trimming cut 0 bases from V and 0 bases from J; bases unmatched to any gene: 5. In nucleotides, the CDR3 is TGTGCCAGCAGTTTATCCGGGACTAGCGGGACTAGCTCCTACAATGAGCAGTTCTTC. Its translation is CASSLSGTSGTSSYNEQFF.

This chain joins TRBV2 and TRBJ2-7; 8 positions match TRBD1. This CDR3 has 15 residues. The J segment lost 6 bases and the V segment lost 5 bases, leaving 12 bases of the junction unmatched. From germline, CDR1 is SNHLY and CDR2 FYNNEI. CDR3 sequence reads: CASSQTPGQAGEQYF. The CDR3 nucleotides read TGTGCCAGCAGTCAAACGCCGGGACAGGCTGGCGAGCAGTACTTC.

This sequence joins TRBV5-1 and TRBJ1-6; 7 nucleotides match TRBD1. The germline CDR1 and CDR2 sequences are SGHRS and YFSETQ. V was clipped by 0 bases and J by 9 bases; unmatched bases: 6. The CDR3 has 15 amino acids. The CDR3 DNA reads TGCGCCAGCAGCTTGGCAGGGGACAGAAGTTCACCCCTCCACTTT. It encodes CASSLAGDRSSPLHF.

This sequence joins TRBV7-2 and TRBJ2-7, with D unclear. CDR1 and CDR2 from the germline V gene are SGHTA and FQGNSA. CDR3 length: 11 residues. The germline V and J ends were trimmed by 4 bases and 2 bases, with 3 bases remaining between them. Here the CDR3 DNA reads TGTGCCAGCAGCTCTGCCTACGAGCAGTACTTC. Amino acids: CASSSAYEQYF. Complete variable domain (other parts from reference TRBV7-2 and TRBJ2-7): GAGVSQSPSNKVTEKGKDVELRCDPISGHTALYWYRQSLGQGLEFLIYFQGNSAPDKSGLPSDRFSAERTGGSVSTLTIQRTQQEDSAVYLCASSSAYEQYFGPGTRLTVT.

V usage is TRBV7-2 and J usage is TRBJ2-7; TRBD1 might be the D (6 bases). Germline V gene lookup returns CDR1 SGHTA and CDR2 FQGNSA. This CDR3 is 16 amino acids long. V dropped 2 bases and J dropped 0 bases, with 14 bases sitting between them. CDR3 sequence reads: CASSLRSTGLSYEQYF. The DNA for the CDR3 is TGTGCCAGCAGCTTACGCTCGACAGGCCTCTCCTACGAGCAGTACTTC.

The chain uses TRBV10-3 and TRBJ1-1, with 11 bases that match TRBD1. V lost 0 bases to trimming and J lost 5 bases; unmatched junction nucleotides: 17. The CDR3 length is 20 residues. The germline CDR1 and CDR2 sequences are ENHRY and SYGVKD. The CDR3: CAISESRGWDRGIQGTEAFF. The CDR3 DNA reads as TGTGCCATCAGTGAGTCGAGGGGTTGGGACAGGGGGATTCAGGGGACTGAAGCTTTCTTT.

This chain connects TRBV11-2 to TRBJ2-6, with D possibly being TRBD1 (5 bases). This CDR3 contains 15 residues. The V end was cut by 2 bases, the J end by 0 bases, with 5 bases between. Germline lookup yields CDR1 SGHAT and CDR2 FQNNGV. CDR3 DNA: TGTGCCAGCAGCTTACAGGGCTCTGGGGCCAACGTCCTGACTTTC. It is translated as CASSLQGSGANVLTF.

The V and J genes are TRBV5-1 and TRBJ2-2; D uncertain. This CDR3 region has 16 residues. Germline V gives CDR1 SGHRS, CDR2 YFSETQ. V lost 0 bases to trimming and J lost 4 bases, with 13 bases between them. CDR3 nucleotides: TGCGCCAGCAGCTTGGTGAGTGGTAGCAGCACCGGGGAGCTGTTTTTT. It specifies CASSLVSGSSTGELFF.

V gene TRBV2 combines with J gene TRBJ2-5; 8 bases line up with TRBD2. V shed 4 bases, J shed 5 bases, and the junction held 9 bases outside the gene matches. The CDR3 extends over 15 amino acids. The germline gives CDR1 SNHLY, CDR2 FYNNEI. The CDR3 DNA reads as TGTGCCAGCAGTGGTAATCAGCGGGAGTTTGAGACCCAGTACTTC. Protein product: CASSGNQREFETQYF. Drawing the rest from reference TRBV2 and TRBJ2-5, the complete variable domain is EPEVTQTPSHQVTQMGQEVILRCVPISNHLYFYWYRQILGQKVEFLVSFYNNEISEKSEIFDDQFSVERPDGSNFTLKIRSTKLEDSAMYFCASSGNQREFETQYFGPGTRLLVL.

The CDR3 region is CASSRDRPQTGELFF. In DNA, the CDR3 is TGCGCCAGCAGCCGCGACAGGCCCCAGACCGGGGAGCTGTTTTTT. V usage is TRBV5-1 and J usage is TRBJ2-2; maybe TRBD1 (6 bases). Trimming took off 4 bases at V and 5 bases at J, with 15 bases between the two ends. This CDR3 has 15 residues. Germline V CDR1 and CDR2: SGHRS, YFSETQ.

This rearrangement joins TRBV29-1 to TRBJ2-1; D is ambiguous. The length of the CDR3 is 13 residues. V lost 7 bases and J 0 bases, leaving 10 bases between the germline ends. CDR1 SQVTM and CDR2 ANQGSEA come from the germline V gene. CDR3 amino acids: CSGAYSSYNEQFF. The CDR3 nucleotides are TGCAGCGGGGCATATAGCTCCTACAATGAGCAGTTCTTC.

The V call is TRBV30, the J call TRBJ2-3, with 10 bases matching TRBD2. With V trimmed by 4 bases and J by 1 base, 17 bases remained unmatched. The CDR3 is 19 amino acids. CDR1 GTSNPN and CDR2 SVGIG come from the germline V gene (reference sequence). This CDR3 reads CAWMDTGASGSLGTDTQYF. As DNA, the CDR3 is TGTGCCTGGATGGATACAGGAGCTAGCGGGAGTCTCGGCACAGATACGCAGTATTTT.

This clone occurred a few times. The V call is TRBV7-3, the J call TRBJ2-5; TRBD2 aligns across 7 bases. J gave up 5 bases and V 5 bases, and 11 bases lay outside the gene matches. The CDR3 is 15 amino acids. The germline V gene has CDR1 SGHTA and CDR2 FQGTGA. The CDR3 region has the DNA TGTGCCAGCAGCGAGGGGAGCGGGGCGCGCGAGACCCAGTACTTC. Its translation is CASSEGSGARETQYF.

V is TRBV5-8 and J is TRBJ2-7, with 7 bases fitting TRBD2. This CDR3 comprises 14 residues. In germline, CDR1 is SGHTS, CDR2 YDEGEE. The V and J ends lost 5 bases and 1 base, in that order; junction bases with no gene match: 6. CDR3 amino acids: CASRSGTNSYEQYF. In nucleotides, the CDR3 is TGTGCCAGCAGGTCCGGGACTAATTCCTACGAGCAGTACTTC.

CDR3 sequence (DNA): TGTGCCTGGAGTGACTGGGACACCTCCTATTCACCCCTCCACTTT. Protein: CAWSDWDTSYSPLHF. The V gene is TRBV30, the J gene TRBJ1-6, with D tentatively TRBD1 (6 bases). This CDR3 has 15 amino acids. The V end was cut by 1 base, the J end by 8 bases, with 15 bases between. CDR1 and CDR2 (germline): GTSNPN, SVGIG (reference sequence).

The V gene is TRBV7-9, the J gene TRBJ2-5; TRBD2 matches 14 bases. Germline CDR1 reads SEHNR; CDR2 reads FQNEAQ (reference sequence). This CDR3 comprises 17 residues. The V gene end was trimmed by 4 bases and the J gene end by 5 bases; junction bases not matched to a gene: 9. The DNA of the CDR3 is TGTGCCAGCAGCTCCCGACTAGCGGGAGGGCCTCGGGAGACCCAGTACTTC. The encoded protein is CASSSRLAGGPRETQYF.

The chain employs TRBV6-5 and TRBJ1-1; D gene uncertain. With 2 bases removed from V and 5 bases from J, the gap between germline ends came to 9 bases. This CDR3 is built from 13 residues. Germline loops: CDR1 MNHEY, CDR2 SVGAGI. CDR3 sequence: CASSYRESTEAFF. DNA for the CDR3: TGTGCCAGCAGTTACCGAGAGTCGACTGAAGCTTTCTTT.

This clone was recorded a few times. The CDR3 protein is CASSNPSGTGSYEQYF. For the CDR3, the DNA is TGTGCCAGCAGCAACCCATCCGGGACAGGGTCTTACGAGCAGTACTTC. This sequence joins TRBV21-1 and TRBJ2-7; TRBD1 was called by the table and not checked on the DNA. TRBV21-1 has pseudogene status. The CDR3 loop spans 16 amino acids.